This T cell receptor (beta chain) was captured in a study of T-cell reconstitution after alpha-beta-depleted transplantation in children (dated by TCRdb to the mid-2010s). Background on the whole study: Using TCR repertoire profiling, the study followed T-cell immune reconstitution in a quantitative way in children after TCRalphabeta/CD19-depleted allogeneic hematopoietic cell transplantation.

Library generation was performed with PCR. TCRdb lists the instrument as Illumina HiSeq 2500. TCR libraries were prepared with molecular barcoding, using unique molecular identifiers to normalize TCRbeta repertoire quantification. TCRdb handled the public reads itself, with Q25 trimming in fastp and clone calling in MiXCR, and kept productive beta chains. Each entry merges the rows of one CDR3 protein and shows their most common DNA and genes. Here the sample has a few hundred thousand distinct CDR3 sequences; approximately 10% occur a single time. The leading ten clones occupy roughly 6% of the sample. The table lists this clonotype with many counts. Its antigen remains unidentified. Base qualities are not recorded, but no much larger clone differs from it by a single base. Reading the germline V gene gives CDR1 MGHDK and CDR2 SYGVNS. The CDR3 contains 16 residues, cysteine and phenylalanine counted. This entry keeps only the CDR3 DNA: 48 bases, framed from base 1. At the junction V is shortened by 2 bases and J by 5 bases; bases outside the gene matches: 8.

The rearranged segments are TRBV25-1 and TRBJ2-2; TRBD2 lines up with 7 middle nucleotides. The sample consisted of PBMCs from the stem cell graft donor, taken from the stem cell graft. This TCR was sampled from a human donor who donated a stem cell graft to a child with acute myeloid leukemia. The sequence in DNA is TGTGCCAGCAGTGAAACGGGGAGGGTTAGTACCGGGGAGCTGTTTTTT. This sequence encodes CASSETGRVSTGELFF.